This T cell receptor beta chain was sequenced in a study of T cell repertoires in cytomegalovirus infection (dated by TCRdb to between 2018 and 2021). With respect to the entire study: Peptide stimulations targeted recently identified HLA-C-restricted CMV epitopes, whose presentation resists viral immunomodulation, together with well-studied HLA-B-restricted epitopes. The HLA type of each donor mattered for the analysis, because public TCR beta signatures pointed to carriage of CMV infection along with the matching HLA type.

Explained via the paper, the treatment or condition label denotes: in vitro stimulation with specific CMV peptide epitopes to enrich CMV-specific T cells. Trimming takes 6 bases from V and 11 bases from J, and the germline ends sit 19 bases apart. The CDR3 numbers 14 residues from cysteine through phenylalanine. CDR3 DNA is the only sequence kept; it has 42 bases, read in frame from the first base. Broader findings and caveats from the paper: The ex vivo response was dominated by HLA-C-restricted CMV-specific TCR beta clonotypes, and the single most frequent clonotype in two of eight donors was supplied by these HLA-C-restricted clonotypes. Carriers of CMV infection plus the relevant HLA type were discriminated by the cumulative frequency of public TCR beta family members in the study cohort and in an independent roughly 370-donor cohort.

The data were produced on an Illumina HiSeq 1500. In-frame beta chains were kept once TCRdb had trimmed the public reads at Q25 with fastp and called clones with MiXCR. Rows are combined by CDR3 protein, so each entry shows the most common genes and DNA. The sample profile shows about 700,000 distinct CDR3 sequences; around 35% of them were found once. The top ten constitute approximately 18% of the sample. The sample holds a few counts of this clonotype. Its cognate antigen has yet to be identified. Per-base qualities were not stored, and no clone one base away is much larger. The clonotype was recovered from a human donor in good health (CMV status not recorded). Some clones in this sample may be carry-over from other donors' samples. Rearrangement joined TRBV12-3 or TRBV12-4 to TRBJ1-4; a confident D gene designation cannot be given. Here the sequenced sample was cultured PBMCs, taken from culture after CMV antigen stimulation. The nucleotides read TGTGCCAGCAGCCCCCGGGAGCCCGAATGGAAACTGTTTTTT. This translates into CASSPREPEWKLFF.